This entry lists 15 T cell receptor beta chains sequenced from one sample in a study of blood T cell repertoires in COVID-19 (TCRdb year 2020). The method behind the library was the immunoSEQ multiplex PCR assay. The table comes from immuneACCESS by way of TCRdb, which keeps in-frame sequences with V and J called. Part of the clones is missing from these tables; in studies checked, under half for an unresolved V gene and the rest for unknown reasons. This sample comprises around 320,000 clones, approximately 91% of them detected only once. The top ten clonotypes cover roughly 3.9% of the sample. Sequenced sample: PBMCs or T cells enriched from blood (not recorded which). The source is a woman under 40 who had been exposed to COVID-19.

The V and J genes are TRBV6-5 and TRBJ1-5; D call uncertain. CDR3 size: 14 residues. CDR1 MNHEY and CDR2 SVGAGI come from the germline V gene. V was cut by 7 bases and J by 0 bases, with 10 bases left in between. CDR3 coding DNA: TGTGCCAGCAAGCGTACACATAGCAATCAGCCCCAGCATTTT. Encoded protein: CASKRTHSNQPQHF.

The V call is TRBV29-1, the J call TRBJ1-2; D might be TRBD1 (5 bases). Germline loops: CDR1 SQVTM, CDR2 ANQGSEA. Trimming removed 7 bases from V and 4 bases from J, with 16 bases in between. This CDR3 comprises 13 residues. CDR3 DNA sequence: TGCAGCGGCGCGGGGGGTCAGGGCTATGGCTACACCTTC. The encoded protein is CSGAGGQGYGYTF.

The chain is built from TRBV7-6 and TRBJ1-3, with D perhaps matching TRBD1 (5 bases). Germline CDR1 reads SGHVS; CDR2 reads FNYEAQ. The CDR3 consists of 16 residues. Trimming took 5 bases from V and 3 from J, leaving 17 bases between them. In nucleotides, the CDR3 is TGTGCCAGCAGCGGGTCTGGGAAGGGGAATGGAAACACCATATATTTT. This codes for CASSGSGKGNGNTIYF.

The chain couples TRBV21-1 to TRBJ2-1; the table names TRBD1, a call not compared with the DNA. TRBV21-1 is reported as a pseudogene. The CDR3 covers 14 residues. CDR3 nucleotide sequence: TGTGCCAGCAGCACCCGACAGGGTTACAATGAGCAGTTCTTC. Its protein product is CASSTRQGYNEQFF.

The chain uses TRBV5-1 and TRBJ1-6; TRBD1 might be the D (5 bases). From germline, CDR1 is SGHRS and CDR2 YFSETQ. V lost 1 base and J lost 6, with 11 bases in between. The CDR3 is made up of 15 amino acids. The CDR3 loop reads CASSLLQGGNSPLHF. The CDR3 DNA reads as TGCGCCAGCAGCTTGCTCCAGGGAGGTAATTCACCCCTCCACTTT. The variable domain in full, with the rest retrieved from reference TRBV5-1 and TRBJ1-6, is KAGVTQTPRYLIKTRGQQVTLSCSPISGHRSVSWYQQTPGQGLQFLFEYFSETQRNKGNFPGRFSGRQFSNSRSEMNVSTLELGDSALYLCASSLLQGGNSPLHFGNGTRLTVT.

The chain couples TRBV29-1 to TRBJ2-3, with a tentative D call TRBD1 (5 bases). CDR1 and CDR2 (germline): SQVTM, ANQGSEA. V dropped 8 bases and J dropped 5 bases, with 20 bases sitting between them. The CDR3 runs to 14 residues. The CDR3 protein is CSPAVRGEEDTQYF. Written as DNA, the CDR3 is TGCAGCCCAGCCGTTAGGGGCGAGGAAGATACGCAGTATTTT.

The V gene is TRBV27, the J gene TRBJ1-2, with 7 nucleotides matching TRBD1. CDR1 and CDR2 from the germline V gene are MNHEY and SMNVEV (reference sequence). The CDR3 totals 16 residues. V lost 0 bases, J lost 1 base, and 5 bases stayed unmatched. The CDR3 nucleotides are TGTGCCAGCAGTTTATCGCCGGGACAGAGTAACTATGGCTACACCTTC. This translates into CASSLSPGQSNYGYTF.

The genes are TRBV7-6 and TRBJ2-7, with D tentatively TRBD2 (6 bases). The CDR3 sequence is 14 residues long. V was shortened by 5 bases and J by 0 bases, with 11 bases between the two germline ends. Germline V gene sequence: CDR1 SGHVS, CDR2 FNYEAQ. CDR3 loop: CASSRGTGSYEQYF. CDR3 in DNA: TGTGCCAGCAGCCGGGGGACGGGCTCCTACGAGCAGTACTTC.

The J gene is TRBJ2-7, the V gene TRBV5-4, with a tentative D call TRBD2 (5 bases). The V end was cut by 4 bases, the J end by 6 bases, with 17 bases between. The length of the CDR3 is 14 residues. CDR1 is SGHNT, CDR2 YYREEE, per germline (reference sequence). The CDR3 DNA reads TGTGCCAGCAGCCCTCGGGGTTTCCAAGGCGAGCAGTACTTC. It is translated as CASSPRGFQGEQYF.

The V gene is TRBV28, the J gene TRBJ2-7, with 9 bases identical to TRBD1. From germline, CDR1 is MDHEN and CDR2 SYDVKM. J gave up 5 bases and V 4 bases, and 6 bases lay outside the gene matches. The CDR3 totals 14 residues. The CDR3 loop reads CASSSPGQGDEQYF. DNA for the CDR3: TGTGCCAGCAGTTCGCCGGGACAGGGTGACGAGCAGTACTTC.

This chain joins TRBV11-3 and TRBJ1-2; D is ambiguous. The length of the CDR3 is 12 residues. Per germline, CDR1 SGHNT and CDR2 YENEEA. Trimming pared 5 bases from V and 10 bases from J, leaving 14 bases between. CDR3 loop: CASSRGDGVYTF. The CDR3 DNA follows: TGTGCCAGCAGCCGTGGAGACGGAGTCTACACCTTC. Filled out from reference TRBV11-3 and TRBJ1-2, the complete variable domain reads EAGVVQSPRYKIIEKKQPVAFWCNPISGHNTLYWYLQNLGQGPELLIRYENEEAVDDSQLPKDRFSAERLKGVDSTLKIQPAELGDSAVYLCASSRGDGVYTFGSGTRLTVV.

This clone was observed once. The chain carries TRBV7-9 and TRBJ1-5; tentative D call: TRBD1 (6 bases). The V gene's germline CDR1 is SEHNR and CDR2 FQNEAQ (reference sequence). The CDR3 totals 16 residues. With 4 bases removed from V and 4 bases from J, the gap between germline ends came to 17 bases. CDR3 in amino acids: CASSSSMGAHNQPQHF. The CDR3 DNA reads TGTGCCAGCAGCTCGTCCATGGGGGCCCATAATCAGCCCCAGCATTTT.

This clone came up once. The J gene is TRBJ1-2, the V gene TRBV10-3; D is uncertain. The length of the CDR3 is 12 residues. The V gene lost 2 bases and the J gene lost 7 bases, with 8 bases spanning the gap. Germline assignment: CDR1 ENHRY and CDR2 SYGVKD. The CDR3: CAISEPASGYTF. DNA of the CDR3: TGTGCCATCAGTGAGCCAGCGAGTGGCTACACCTTC.

This clone was counted a single time. The chain combines TRBV27 with TRBJ2-7; possibly TRBD1 for D (6 bases). With 2 bases removed from V and 6 bases from J, the gap between germline ends came to 14 bases. There are 14 residues in the CDR3. Looked up from germline, CDR1 is MNHEY and CDR2 is SMNVEV (reference sequence). For the CDR3, the DNA is TGTGCCAGCAGTTTAGCCGCGGCAGGGGTCGAGCAGTACTTC. Amino acids: CASSLAAAGVEQYF.

The rearrangement joins TRBV21-1 to TRBJ1-1; the table's TRBD1 call for D was not verified on the DNA. TRBV21-1 is a pseudogene. This CDR3 is built from 18 residues. This CDR3 reads CASSKAGALQGSGTEAFF. CDR3 DNA sequence: TGTGCCAGCAGCAAAGCGGGGGCCCTACAGGGATCGGGAACTGAAGCTTTCTTT.